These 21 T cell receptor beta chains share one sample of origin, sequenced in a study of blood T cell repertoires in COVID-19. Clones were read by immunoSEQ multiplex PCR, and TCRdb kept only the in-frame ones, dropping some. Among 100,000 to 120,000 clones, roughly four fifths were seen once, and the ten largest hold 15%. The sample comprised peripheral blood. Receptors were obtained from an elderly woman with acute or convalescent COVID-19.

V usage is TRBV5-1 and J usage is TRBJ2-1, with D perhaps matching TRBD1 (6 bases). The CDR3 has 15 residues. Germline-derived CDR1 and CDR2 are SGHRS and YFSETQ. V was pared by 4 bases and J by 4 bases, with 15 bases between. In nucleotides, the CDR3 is TGCGCCAGCAGCCAACAGGGATCCCTTTACAATGAGCAGTTCTTC. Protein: CASSQQGSLYNEQFF.

CDR3 sequence reads: CASIRDRGPEAFF. CDR3 in DNA: TGTGCCAGTATCCGGGACAGGGGGCCTGAAGCTTTCTTT. The chain uses TRBV19 and TRBJ1-1; TRBD1 matches at 12 bases. Germline V lookup: CDR1 LNHDA, CDR2 SQIVND (reference sequence). This CDR3 is built from 13 residues. The J segment lost 6 bases and the V segment lost 7 bases, leaving 3 bases of the junction unmatched.

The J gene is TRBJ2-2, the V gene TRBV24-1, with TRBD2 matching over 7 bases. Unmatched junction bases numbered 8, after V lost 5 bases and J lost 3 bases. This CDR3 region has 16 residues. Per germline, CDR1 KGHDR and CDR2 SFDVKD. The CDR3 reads CATSGFGTTHTGELFF. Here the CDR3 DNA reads TGTGCCACCAGTGGCTTCGGGACTACCCACACCGGGGAGCTGTTTTTT.

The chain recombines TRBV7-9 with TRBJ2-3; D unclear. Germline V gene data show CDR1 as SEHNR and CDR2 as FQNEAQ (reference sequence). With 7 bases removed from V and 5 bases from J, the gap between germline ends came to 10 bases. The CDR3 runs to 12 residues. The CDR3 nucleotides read TGTGCCAGCACCCCCGCCAGAGATACGCAGTATTTT. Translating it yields CASTPARDTQYF.

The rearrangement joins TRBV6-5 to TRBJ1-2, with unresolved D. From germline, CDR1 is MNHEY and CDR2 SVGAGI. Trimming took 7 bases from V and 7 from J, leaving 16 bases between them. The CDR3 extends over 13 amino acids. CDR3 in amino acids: CASTPRGNFGYTF. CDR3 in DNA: TGTGCCAGCACCCCCCGCGGAAATTTTGGCTACACCTTC.

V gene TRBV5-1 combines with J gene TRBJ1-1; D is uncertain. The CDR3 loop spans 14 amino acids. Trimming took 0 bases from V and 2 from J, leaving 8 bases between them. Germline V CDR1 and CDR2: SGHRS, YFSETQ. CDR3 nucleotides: TGCGCCAGCAGCTTGGACAGTCATAACACTGAAGCTTTCTTT. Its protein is CASSLDSHNTEAFF.

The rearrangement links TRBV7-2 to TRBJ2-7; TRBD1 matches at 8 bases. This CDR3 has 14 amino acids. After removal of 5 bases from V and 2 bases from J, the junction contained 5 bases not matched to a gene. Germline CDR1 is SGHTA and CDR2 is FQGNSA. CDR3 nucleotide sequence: TGTGCCAGCAGCCAACAGGGGGGCCCCTACGAGCAGTACGTC. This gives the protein CASSQQGGPYEQYV.

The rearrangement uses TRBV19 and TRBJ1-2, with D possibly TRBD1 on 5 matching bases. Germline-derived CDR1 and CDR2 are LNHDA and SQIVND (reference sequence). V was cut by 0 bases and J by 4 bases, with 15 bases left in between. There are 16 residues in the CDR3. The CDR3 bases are TGTGCCAGTAGTATAGATAGTCGACACGGGGGCTATGGCTACACCTTC. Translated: CASSIDSRHGGYGYTF.

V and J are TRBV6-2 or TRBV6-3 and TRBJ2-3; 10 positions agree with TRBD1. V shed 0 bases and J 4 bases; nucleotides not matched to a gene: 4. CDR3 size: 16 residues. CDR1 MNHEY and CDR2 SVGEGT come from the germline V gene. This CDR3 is CASSYSRTGGADTQYF. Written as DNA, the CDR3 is TGTGCCAGCAGTTACTCTAGGACAGGGGGAGCAGATACGCAGTATTTT.

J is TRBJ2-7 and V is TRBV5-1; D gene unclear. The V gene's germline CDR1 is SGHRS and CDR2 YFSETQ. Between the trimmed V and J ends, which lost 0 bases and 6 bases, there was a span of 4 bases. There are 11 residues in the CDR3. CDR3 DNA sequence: TGCGCCAGCAGCTTGGGCGGCGAGCAGTACTTC. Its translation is CASSLGGEQYF.

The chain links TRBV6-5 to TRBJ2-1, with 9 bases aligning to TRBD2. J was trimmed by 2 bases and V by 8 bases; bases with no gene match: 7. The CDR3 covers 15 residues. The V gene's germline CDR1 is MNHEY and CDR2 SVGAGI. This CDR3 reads CASAPQRGAYNEQFF. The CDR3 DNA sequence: TGTGCCAGCGCTCCCCAGCGGGGGGCCTACAATGAGCAGTTCTTC.

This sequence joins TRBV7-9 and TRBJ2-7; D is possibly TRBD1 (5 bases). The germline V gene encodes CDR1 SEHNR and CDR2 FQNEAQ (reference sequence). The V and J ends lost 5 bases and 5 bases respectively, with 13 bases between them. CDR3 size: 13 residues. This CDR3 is CASSLGWGHEQYF. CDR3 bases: TGTGCCAGCAGCCTCGGCTGGGGCCACGAGCAGTACTTC.

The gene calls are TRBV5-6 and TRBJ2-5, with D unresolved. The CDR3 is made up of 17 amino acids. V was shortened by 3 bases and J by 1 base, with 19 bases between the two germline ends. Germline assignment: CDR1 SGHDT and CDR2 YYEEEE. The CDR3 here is CASSSTNALIIQETQYF. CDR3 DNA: TGTGCCAGCAGCTCCACTAATGCGCTGATAATCCAAGAGACCCAGTACTTC.

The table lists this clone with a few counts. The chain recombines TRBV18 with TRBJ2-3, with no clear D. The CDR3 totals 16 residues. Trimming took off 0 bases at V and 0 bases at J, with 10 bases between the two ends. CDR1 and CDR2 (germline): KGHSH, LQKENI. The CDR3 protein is CASSPPTVGSTDTQYF. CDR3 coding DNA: TGTGCCAGCTCACCACCAACAGTCGGAAGCACAGATACGCAGTATTTT.

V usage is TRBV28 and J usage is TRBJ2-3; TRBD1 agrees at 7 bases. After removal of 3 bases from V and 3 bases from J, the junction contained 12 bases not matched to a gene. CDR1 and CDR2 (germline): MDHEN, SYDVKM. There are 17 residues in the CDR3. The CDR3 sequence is CASSFPRQGTGTDTQYF. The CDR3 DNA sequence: TGTGCCAGCAGTTTCCCGAGACAGGGCACGGGTACAGATACGCAGTATTTT.

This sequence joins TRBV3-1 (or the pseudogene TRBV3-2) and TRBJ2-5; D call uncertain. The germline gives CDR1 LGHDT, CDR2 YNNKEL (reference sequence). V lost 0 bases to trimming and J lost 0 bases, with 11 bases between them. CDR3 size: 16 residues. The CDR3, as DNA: TGTGCCAGCAGCCAAGAACAGACCTTGTACCAAGAGACCCAGTACTTC. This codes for CASSQEQTLYQETQYF.

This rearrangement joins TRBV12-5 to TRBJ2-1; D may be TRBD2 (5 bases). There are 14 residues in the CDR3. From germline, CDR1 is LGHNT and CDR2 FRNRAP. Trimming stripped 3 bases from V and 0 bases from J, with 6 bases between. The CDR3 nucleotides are TGTGCTAGTGGTTTAGGGAGCTCCTACAATGAGCAGTTCTTC. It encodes CASGLGSSYNEQFF. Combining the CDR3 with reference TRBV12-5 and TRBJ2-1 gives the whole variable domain DARVTQTPRHKVTEMGQEVTMRCQPILGHNTVFWYRQTMMQGLELLAYFRNRAPLDDSGMPKDRFSAEMPDATLATLKIQPSEPRDSAVYFCASGLGSSYNEQFFGPGTRLTVL.

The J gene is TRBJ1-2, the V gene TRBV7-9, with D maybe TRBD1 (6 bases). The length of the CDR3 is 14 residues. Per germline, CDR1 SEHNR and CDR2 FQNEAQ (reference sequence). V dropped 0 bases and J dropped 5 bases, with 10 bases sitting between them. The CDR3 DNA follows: TGTGCCAGCAGCTTAGCCGTGACAGGTTATGGCTACACCTTC. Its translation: CASSLAVTGYGYTF.

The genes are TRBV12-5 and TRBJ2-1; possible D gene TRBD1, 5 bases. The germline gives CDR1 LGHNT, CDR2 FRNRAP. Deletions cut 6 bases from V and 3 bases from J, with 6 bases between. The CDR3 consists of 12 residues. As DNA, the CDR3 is TGTGCTAGTGGGACAGACTACAATGAGCAGTTCTTC. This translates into CASGTDYNEQFF.

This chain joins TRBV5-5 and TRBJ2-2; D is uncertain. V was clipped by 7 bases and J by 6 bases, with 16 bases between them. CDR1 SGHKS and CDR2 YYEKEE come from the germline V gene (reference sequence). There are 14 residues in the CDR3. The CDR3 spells CASALGWAAGELFF. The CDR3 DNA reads TGTGCCAGCGCCCTTGGGTGGGCTGCCGGGGAGCTGTTTTTT.

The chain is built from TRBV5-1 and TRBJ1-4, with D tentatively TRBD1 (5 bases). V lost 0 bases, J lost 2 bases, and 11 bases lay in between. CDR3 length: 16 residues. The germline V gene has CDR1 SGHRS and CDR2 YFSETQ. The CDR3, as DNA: TGCGCCAGCAGCTTGGACTTCCGGGGGACTAATGAAAAACTGTTTTTT. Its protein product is CASSLDFRGTNEKLFF.